The T cell receptor beta chain described here comes from a study of control samples from healthy donors and cancer patients. In this sample, this clone turned up a few times. The CDR3 is 18 amino acids. Germline CDR1 is LNHDA and CDR2 is SQIVND (reference sequence). V gave up 9 bases and J gave up 4 bases, with 30 bases separating them. The method was immunoSEQ multiplex PCR; TCRdb's version includes in-frame clones alone and lacks a portion of them. The sample records more than 50,000 clones, just over 90% being singletons. The specimen sequenced was PBMCs. The TCR was taken from a woman aged 45-65 years with colorectal cancer. V usage is TRBV19 and J usage is TRBJ1-2; D is undetermined. CDR3 loop: CARAPPKKPRKPGYGYTF. CDR3 coding DNA: TGTGCCAGAGCCCCACCGAAAAAACCCAGGAAACCCGGCTATGGCTACACCTTC.